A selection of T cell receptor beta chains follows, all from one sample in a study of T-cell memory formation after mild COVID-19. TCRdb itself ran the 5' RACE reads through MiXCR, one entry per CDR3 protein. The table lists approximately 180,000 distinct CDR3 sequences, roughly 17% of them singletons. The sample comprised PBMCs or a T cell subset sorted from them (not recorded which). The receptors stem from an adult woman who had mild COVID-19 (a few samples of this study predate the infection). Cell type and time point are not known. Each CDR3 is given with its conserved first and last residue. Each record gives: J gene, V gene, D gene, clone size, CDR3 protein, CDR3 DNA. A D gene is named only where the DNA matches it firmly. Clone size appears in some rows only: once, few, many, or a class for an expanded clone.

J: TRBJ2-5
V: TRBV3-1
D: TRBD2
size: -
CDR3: CASSQTGGGETQYF
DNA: TGTGCCAGCAGCCAAACGGGGGGAGGGGAGACCCAGTACTTC

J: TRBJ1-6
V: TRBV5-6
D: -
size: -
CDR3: CASSLGYSPLHF
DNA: TGTGCCAGCAGCTTGGGTTATTCACCCCTCCACTTT

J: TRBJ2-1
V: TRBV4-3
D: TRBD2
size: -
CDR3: CASSQDISLAGKLFF
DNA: TGCGCCAGCAGCCAAGATATAAGCCTAGCGGGTAAACTGTTCTTC

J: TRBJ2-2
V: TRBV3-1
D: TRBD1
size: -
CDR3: CASSQYGQGENTGELFF
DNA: TGTGCCAGCAGCCAATACGGACAGGGGGAGAACACCGGGGAGCTGTTTTTT

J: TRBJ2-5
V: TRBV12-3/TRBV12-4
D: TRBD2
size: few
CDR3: CASSLTPGGSETQYF
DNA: TGTGCCAGCAGTTTAACCCCGGGCGGGAGTGAGACCCAGTACTTC

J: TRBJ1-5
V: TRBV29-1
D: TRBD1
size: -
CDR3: CSAQTGVNQPQHF
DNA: TGCAGCGCCCAGACAGGGGTTAATCAGCCCCAGCATTTT

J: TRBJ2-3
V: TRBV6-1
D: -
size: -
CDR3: CASSGQRAGGTDTQYF
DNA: TGTGCCAGCAGTGGTCAGCGGGCAGGGGGCACAGATACGCAGTATTTT

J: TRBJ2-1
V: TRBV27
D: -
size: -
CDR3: CASSPREGDEQFF
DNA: TGTGCCAGCAGCCCACGTGAGGGGGATGAGCAGTTCTTC

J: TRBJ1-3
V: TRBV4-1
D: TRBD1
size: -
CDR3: CASSHRQGSSGNTIYF
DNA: TGCGCCAGCAGCCACCGACAGGGGAGCTCTGGAAACACCATATATTTT

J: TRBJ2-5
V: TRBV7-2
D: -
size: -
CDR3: CASSLAGGRRAETQYF
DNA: TGTGCCAGCAGCTTAGCGGGCGGCAGACGGGCGGAGACCCAGTACTTC

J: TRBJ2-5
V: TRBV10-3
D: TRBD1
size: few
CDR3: CAISDGTAKETQYF
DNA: TGTGCCATCAGTGACGGGACAGCGAAAGAGACCCAGTACTTC

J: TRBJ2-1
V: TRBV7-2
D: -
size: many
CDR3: CASSLDYTSYNEQFF
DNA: TGTGCCAGCAGCTTAGACTATACCTCCTACAATGAGCAGTTCTTC

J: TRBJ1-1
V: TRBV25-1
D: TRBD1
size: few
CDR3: CASSGTGGFEAFF
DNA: TGTGCCAGCAGTGGGACAGGGGGTTTTGAAGCTTTCTTT

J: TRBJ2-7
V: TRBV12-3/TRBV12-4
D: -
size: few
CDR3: CASSFSRGGTYEQYF
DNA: TGTGCCAGCAGTTTTAGCAGGGGGGGAACCTACGAGCAGTACTTC

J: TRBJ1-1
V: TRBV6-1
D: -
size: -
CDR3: CASSDPGQPLRAFF
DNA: TGTGCCAGCAGTGACCCAGGACAGCCGCTTAGAGCTTTCTTT

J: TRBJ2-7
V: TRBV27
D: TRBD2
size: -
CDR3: CASSPSGTSGWGFHHEQYF
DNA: TGTGCCAGCAGTCCATCTGGGACTAGCGGGTGGGGATTTCACCACGAGCAGTACTTC

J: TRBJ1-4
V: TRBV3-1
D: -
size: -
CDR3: CASRGRNEKLFF
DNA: TGTGCCAGTAGGGGACGGAATGAAAAACTGTTTTTT

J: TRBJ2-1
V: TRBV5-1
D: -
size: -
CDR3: CASSLAVAHYNEQFF
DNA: TGCGCCAGCAGCTTGGCAGTAGCGCACTACAATGAGCAGTTCTTC

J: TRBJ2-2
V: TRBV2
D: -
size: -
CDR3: CASRVGGLSNTGELFF
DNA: TGTGCCAGCAGGGTGGGGGGACTCTCGAACACCGGGGAGCTGTTTTTT

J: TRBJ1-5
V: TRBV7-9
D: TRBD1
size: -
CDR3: CASSLAPGTGGTSNQPQHF
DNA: TGTGCCAGCAGCTTAGCGCCCGGGACAGGGGGCACGAGCAATCAGCCCCAGCATTTT

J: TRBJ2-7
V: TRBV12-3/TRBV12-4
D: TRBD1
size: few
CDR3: CASSFRPGQGTEQYF
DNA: TGTGCCAGCAGTTTCCGCCCGGGACAGGGAACCGAGCAGTACTTC

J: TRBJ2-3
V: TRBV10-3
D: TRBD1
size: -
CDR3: CAISEPSPGQGKSTDTQYF
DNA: TGTGCCATCAGTGAGCCGAGCCCGGGACAGGGGAAGAGCACAGATACGCAGTATTTT

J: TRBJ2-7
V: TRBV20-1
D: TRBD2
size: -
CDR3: CSARGGGNPYEQYF
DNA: TGCAGTGCTCGCGGCGGGGGGAACCCATACGAGCAGTACTTC

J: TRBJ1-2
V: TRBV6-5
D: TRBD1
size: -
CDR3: CASRETGGGDYGYTF
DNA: TGTGCCAGCAGGGAGACAGGGGGCGGTGACTATGGCTACACCTTC

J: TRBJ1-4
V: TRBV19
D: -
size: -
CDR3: CASTSNNRREKLFF
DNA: TGTGCCAGTACCTCGAACAACAGGCGGGAAAAACTGTTTTTT

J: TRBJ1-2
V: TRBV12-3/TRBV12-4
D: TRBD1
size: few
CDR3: CASSTGVGNYGYTF
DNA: TGTGCCAGCAGTACAGGGGTCGGGAACTATGGCTACACCTTC

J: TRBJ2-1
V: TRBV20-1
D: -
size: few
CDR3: CSARALSESSYNEQFF
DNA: TGCAGTGCTAGAGCCCTAAGCGAAAGCTCCTACAATGAGCAGTTCTTC

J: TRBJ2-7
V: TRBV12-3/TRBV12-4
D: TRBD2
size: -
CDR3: CASREFRSSGPLEQYF
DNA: TGTGCCAGCAGGGAGTTCAGGTCTAGCGGGCCCCTCGAGCAGTACTTC

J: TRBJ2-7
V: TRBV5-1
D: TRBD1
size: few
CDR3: CASSPWTGPNYEQYF
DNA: TGCGCCAGCAGCCCCTGGACAGGCCCTAACTACGAGCAGTACTTC